These T cell receptor beta chains were read from a single sample in a study of tumor-infiltrating lymphocytes in primary liver carcinoma. TCRdb reanalysed the multiplex PCR reads using MiXCR and keeps one entry per CDR3 protein. The sample holds about 92,000 distinct CDR3 sequences, about 73% seen once. The specimen sequenced was tumor-adjacent normal liver tissue. All receptors come from a man aged 35 to 55 with primary liver carcinoma and hepatitis B virus infection. Each CDR3 is given with its conserved first and last residue. D genes are given only for firm matches. Size is omitted from some rows. Given values are once, few, many or a class for expanded clones.

clone_size	d_call	v_call	cdr3_length	j_call	cdr3_nt	cdr3_aa
few	.	TRBV30	13	TRBJ2-3	TGTGCCTGGAGGACACCTGGACCAGATACGCAGTATTTT	CAWRTPGPDTQYF
once	TRBD2	TRBV28	19	TRBJ2-4	TGTGCCAGCAGTCCCTCCCCGGGACTAGCGGTATTAGTCAATAACATTCAGTACTTC	CASSPSPGLAVLVNNIQYF
.	.	TRBV4-1	14	TRBJ1-5	TGCGCCGGCAGCCCCTCATTAAGAAATCAGCCCCAGCATTTT	CAGSPSLRNQPQHF
medium-sized	TRBD1	TRBV11-2	14	TRBJ1-2	TGTGCCAGCAGCCCAGCCGACAGGGACTATGGCTACACCTTC	CASSPADRDYGYTF
.	TRBD1	TRBV6-1	14	TRBJ2-3	TGTGCCAGCTGTGATAGGGGGCAGACATATGCGCAGTATTTT	CASCDRGQTYAQYF
few	.	TRBV30	13	TRBJ2-1	TGTGCCTGGAGTGCTACAGGTCTAGGGGAGCAGTTCTTC	CAWSATGLGEQFF
.	TRBD2	TRBV11-1	17	TRBJ2-1	TGTGCCAGCGGCCTGAGACTAGCGAGAGAAGTTGACAATGAGCAGTTCTTC	CASGLRLAREVDNEQFF
.	.	TRBV7-2	13	TRBJ2-7	TGTGCCAGCAGCCTCCAGTGGGGGACCGAGCAGTACTTC	CASSLQWGTEQYF
many	.	TRBV29-1	12	TRBJ2-5	TGCAGCGTTGGTCACGGACAAGAGACCCAGTACTTC	CSVGHGQETQYF
many	.	TRBV7-9	14	TRBJ2-5	TGTGCCAGCAGCTCCACTGGAGGGGCGGAGACCCAGTACTTC	CASSSTGGAETQYF
.	TRBD1	TRBV11-2	17	TRBJ2-1	TGTGCCAGCAGCTTGGTGGTCCGGGACAGGGGGCAAAATGAGCAGTTCTTC	CASSLVVRDRGQNEQFF
.	TRBD2	TRBV10-3	15	TRBJ2-1	TGTGCCATCCGTGAGTCTGGCGGGACTAGGAATGAGCAGTTCTTT	CAIRESGGTRNEQFF
many	TRBD1	TRBV5-4	15	TRBJ2-2	TGTGCCAGCAGCTCGGGACAGCTGGGCACCGGGGAGCTGTTTTTT	CASSSGQLGTGELFF
.	.	TRBV7-3	13	TRBJ2-3	TGTGCCAGCAGCCCGGGGAGGACAGATACGCAGTATTTT	CASSPGRTDTQYF
once	.	TRBV12-3/TRBV12-4	14	TRBJ1-5	TGTGCCAGCAGTGCTACAGTTAACAATCAGCCCCAGCATTTT	CASSATVNNQPQHF
.	.	TRBV11-2	20	TRBJ2-1	TGTGCCAGCAGCCCCAATCGGGGGCGAGAGGGCCAAATTTCCTACAATGAGCAGTTCTTC	CASSPNRGREGQISYNEQFF
.	.	TRBV5-1	15	TRBJ2-7	TGCGCCAGCAGCTTGGCCTCGAGGGCCGGGAACAAGCAGTACTTC	CASSLASRAGNKQYF
many	.	TRBV29-1	13	TRBJ2-7	TGCAGCGTTGACATGCGGGGCTCCTACGAGCAGTACTTC	CSVDMRGSYEQYF
many	TRBD1	TRBV4-1	17	TRBJ1-1	TGCGCCAGCAGCCAAGAAAAAACAGGGGTATCTAACACTGAAGCTTTCTTT	CASSQEKTGVSNTEAFF
many	.	TRBV11-2	16	TRBJ2-5	TGTGCCAGCAGTTCCACTCGAGGGCGGATACAAGAGACCCAGTACTTC	CASSSTRGRIQETQYF
many	.	TRBV29-1	13	TRBJ2-7	TGCAGCGCCGGGCGGGGCAATAATGGCGAGCAGTACTTC	CSAGRGNNGEQYF
.	.	TRBV11-2	14	TRBJ2-1	TGTGTCAGCAGTTCAGCGGGCCCTAGGGATGAGCAGTTCTTC	CVSSSAGPRDEQFF
many	.	TRBV6-1	14	TRBJ1-5	TGTGCCAGCAGGGAGGGCAGTAGCAATCAGCCCCAGCATTTT	CASREGSSNQPQHF
.	TRBD2	TRBV11-2	19	TRBJ2-1	TGTGCCGGCAGCCATTTAGCGGGAGTAGGGGTTCGCACGAACAATGAGCAGTTCTTC	CAGSHLAGVGVRTNNEQFF
.	.	TRBV9	16	TRBJ1-2	TGTGTCAGCAGCTACGACCCGAAACAGCTTAACTATGGCTACACCTTC	CVSSYDPKQLNYGYTF
many	.	TRBV6-6	15	TRBJ2-7	TGTGCCAGCAGTTACTACCAGGGAACTCCCTACGAGCAGTACTTC	CASSYYQGTPYEQYF
.	.	TRBV11-1	19	TRBJ2-5	TGTGCCAGCAGCCCGCCCCCGGAGGTCAGGATGGACTTCCTAGAGACCCTGTACTTC	CASSPPPEVRMDFLETLYF
.	.	TRBV12-3/TRBV12-4	13	TRBJ2-7	TGTGCAAGCAGTTTCGAGAGGGGCCCGGAGCAGTACTTC	CASSFERGPEQYF
.	TRBD2	TRBV19	16	TRBJ2-1	TGTGCCAGTAGTACCATCCCTAGCGGGAGTGCGGATGAGCAGTTCTTC	CASSTIPSGSADEQFF
many	.	TRBV7-8	14	TRBJ1-5	TGTGCCAGCAGCCCCGGACGGGTGGTGCAGCCCCAGCATTTT	CASSPGRVVQPQHF
.	.	TRBV6-5	14	TRBJ2-1	TGTGCCAGTGGCACGCAAAACTCCTACAATGAGCAGTTCTTC	CASGTQNSYNEQFF
.	.	TRBV11-2	14	TRBJ2-7	TGTGCCTGCAGCTTGGCGACTAGTCAATACGAGCAGTACTTC	CACSLATSQYEQYF
.	.	TRBV11-2	16	TRBJ2-5	TGTGCCAGTAGCCAAACTCCTGGCGAGGGGAAAGAGACCCAGTACTTC	CASSQTPGEGKETQYF
.	.	TRBV11-2	16	TRBJ1-2	TGTGCCAGCTGCTTAGGTGGTGCAGGTACCCTCTATGGCTACGCCTTC	CASCLGGAGTLYGYAF
few	.	TRBV7-8	11	TRBJ2-1	TGTGTCAGCAGCTATGGGACTTCCCAGTTATTC	CVSSYGTSQLF
.	TRBD1	TRBV12-3/TRBV12-4	15	TRBJ2-5	TGTGCCAGCAGTCCAGGACAGGGCCCCCAGGAGACCCTGTACTTC	CASSPGQGPQETLYF
.	TRBD2	TRBV11-2	15	TRBJ2-5	TGTGCCAGTAGCGACCTGTCAGGAGCGGGAGATACCCAGTACTTC	CASSDLSGAGDTQYF
many	.	TRBV12-3/TRBV12-4	15	TRBJ1-6	TGTGCCAGCACCTTGGGTCCGGTAACGGAGTCACCCCTCCACTTT	CASTLGPVTESPLHF
few	.	TRBV7-9	15	TRBJ2-1	TGTGCCAGCAGCTTGGCAGGGGTCCCCTACAATGAGCAGTTCTTC	CASSLAGVPYNEQFF
few	.	TRBV29-1	14	TRBJ2-3	TGCAGCCTTCTTCTTCCGGGAGTGGTAGATACGCAGTATTTC	CSLLLPGVVDTQYF
.	TRBD2	TRBV7-3	16	TRBJ2-2	TGTGCCAGCAGCTTAGGGCCAGCGGGAGGGCCCGGGGAGCTGTTTTTT	CASSLGPAGGPGELFF
many	TRBD2	TRBV12-3/TRBV12-4	14	TRBJ2-1	TGTGCCAGCAGTGTTAGCGGGACCTACAATGAGCAGTTCTTC	CASSVSGTYNEQFF
many	TRBD2	TRBV6-1	16	TRBJ2-3	TGTGCCAGCAGTGAAGTAGGACTAGGGATCACAGATACGCAGTATTTT	CASSEVGLGITDTQYF
.	.	TRBV29-1	14	TRBJ2-1	TGCGGCATTGAATGTCGGGACACAAACAATGAGCAGTTCTTC	CGIECRDTNNEQFF
.	TRBD2	TRBV11-2	15	TRBJ2-1	TGTGCCAACAGCTCGCGACTAGCGGGAGTGAAAGAGCAGTTCTTC	CANSSRLAGVKEQFF
.	.	TRBV11-1	19	TRBJ2-5	TGTGCCAGCAGCCCGCCCCCGGAGGTCAGGAAGGACCTCCAAGAGACCCTGCACTTC	CASSPPPEVRKDLQETLHF
many	TRBD2	TRBV5-4	15	TRBJ2-5	TGTGCCAGCAGCGACCCCAGCGGGAGCGGGGAGACCCAGTACTTC	CASSDPSGSGETQYF
.	.	TRBV5-1	15	TRBJ2-7	TGCGCCAGCAGCCCGGTACCGGGACATATCTACGAGCAGTACTTC	CASSPVPGHIYEQYF
.	TRBD2	TRBV11-1	17	TRBJ2-4	TGTGCCAGCAGCTTTCCCAGGACTAGCGAGACCAAAAACATTCAGTACTTC	CASSFPRTSETKNIQYF
few	.	TRBV28	13	TRBJ2-7	TGTGCCACCCTATCCCAGGGCTCCCACGAGCAGTACTTC	CATLSQGSHEQYF
many	.	TRBV30	11	TRBJ2-1	TGTGCCTGGGGACGGGGCAATGAGCAGTTCTTC	CAWGRGNEQFF
.	.	TRBV5-1	17	TRBJ2-1	TGCGCCAGCAGCTTGGCCGTAATGGGACCGACCTACAGTGAGCAGTTCTTC	CASSLAVMGPTYSEQFF
.	TRBD2	TRBV11-2	15	TRBJ2-3	TGTGCCAGCAGCTCCGGGACTGGCGGGAGGGATATGCAGTATTTT	CASSSGTGGRDMQYF
.	.	TRBV29-1	12	TRBJ1-1	TGCAGCGTTGTGGGACCCAGGAACGCAGCTTTCTTT	CSVVGPRNAAFF
.	.	TRBV9	14	TRBJ2-2	TGTGCCAGCAGCGTAGCGGGGGCGGGCGGGGAGCTGTTTTTT	CASSVAGAGGELFF
many	TRBD2	TRBV5-5	17	TRBJ2-5	TGTGCCAGCAGCCTCCGACTAGCGGGAGGGCCCCCGGAGACCCAGTACTTC	CASSLRLAGGPPETQYF
.	TRBD2	TRBV6-5	15	TRBJ2-1	TGTGCCAGCACCCGGAGATTAGCGGGGAAAAATGAGCAGTTCTTC	CASTRRLAGKNEQFF
.	.	TRBV30	14	TRBJ2-2	TGTGCCTGGGCTAGGCAAACCCTCACCGGGGAGCTGTTTTTT	CAWARQTLTGELFF
.	TRBD1	TRBV11-2	14	TRBJ2-7	TGTGCCAGCAGTTCAGCTGGGACAGAATACGACCAGTACTTC	CASSSAGTEYDQYF